Listed below are T cell receptor beta chains from one sample, sequenced in a study of CD4+ T cells in melanoma. Measured with immunoSEQ multiplex PCR; TCRdb has only the in-frame clones, and not every one. Of more than 10,000 clones listed, roughly 62% were seen once; the top ten hold roughly 13%. The source material was cells from a culture (not recorded whether cultured in vitro). Receptors originate from a human donor with melanoma. Each CDR3 is given with its conserved first and last residue. D genes are given only for firm matches. Where a row states a size, it is once, few, many or the class of an expanded clone; other rows omit it.

V gene,J gene,clone size,D gene,CDR3 protein,CDR3 DNA
TRBV6-5,TRBJ1-1,NA,TRBD1,CASIDRGEAFF,TGTGCCAGCATAGACAGGGGGGAAGCTTTCTTT
TRBV15,TRBJ1-4,NA,NA,CATSRPRYREKLFF,TGTGCCACCAGCCGCCCTCGGTATAGAGAAAAACTGTTTTTT
TRBV18,TRBJ1-2,few,NA,CASSPTPDSGYTF,TGTGCCAGCTCACCAACTCCAGACAGCGGCTACACCTTC
TRBV6-1,TRBJ1-5,NA,TRBD1,CASSEFRDRVYQPQHF,TGTGCCAGCAGTGAATTCCGGGACAGGGTTTATCAGCCCCAGCATTTT
TRBV2,TRBJ1-2,NA,TRBD1,CASRRGDRVDGYTF,TGTGCCAGCAGGCGAGGCGACAGGGTCGACGGCTACACCTTC
TRBV7-9,TRBJ1-4,NA,NA,CASSKSGAGSYEKLFF,TGTGCCAGCAGCAAATCCGGGGCAGGGTCATACGAAAAACTGTTTTTT
TRBV10-2,TRBJ2-1,once,TRBD2,CASMVGRGNNEQFF,TGCGCCAGCATGGTGGGGCGGGGGAACAATGAGCAGTTCTTC
TRBV27,TRBJ1-5,NA,TRBD1,CASSPIQGRNQPQHF,TGTGCCAGCAGCCCAATACAGGGGAGGAATCAGCCCCAGCATTTT
TRBV5-5,TRBJ1-2,NA,NA,CASSYPGRAKGYTF,TGTGCCAGCAGCTATCCTGGCAGGGCTAAGGGCTACACCTTC
TRBV19,TRBJ2-5,NA,TRBD2,CASSDRAGRLETQYF,TGTGCCAGTAGTGATCGAGCGGGGAGGTTAGAGACCCAGTACTTC
TRBV2,TRBJ1-1,NA,NA,CASKRLNTEAFF,TGTGCCAGCAAGAGGTTGAACACTGAAGCTTTCTTT
TRBV5-6,TRBJ1-4,NA,NA,CASTSGIYEKLFF,TGTGCCAGCACTTCCGGGATATATGAAAAACTGTTTTTT
TRBV6-6,TRBJ2-6,NA,TRBD1,CASTGQGAGGANVLTF,TGTGCCAGCACGGGACAGGGGGCAGGCGGGGCCAACGTCCTGACTTTC
TRBV7-8,TRBJ2-5,NA,TRBD2,CASSSPWGGPETQYF,TGTGCCAGCAGCTCACCCTGGGGGGGTCCGGAGACCCAGTACTTC
TRBV7-3,TRBJ2-3,NA,NA,CASSPGTVRSTDTQYF,TGTGCCAGCAGCCCGGGGACGGTCAGGTCAACAGATACGCAGTATTTT
TRBV18,TRBJ2-3,NA,NA,CASSPVALRTDTQYF,TGTGCCAGCTCACCGGTTGCGCTTCGCACAGATACGCAGTATTTT